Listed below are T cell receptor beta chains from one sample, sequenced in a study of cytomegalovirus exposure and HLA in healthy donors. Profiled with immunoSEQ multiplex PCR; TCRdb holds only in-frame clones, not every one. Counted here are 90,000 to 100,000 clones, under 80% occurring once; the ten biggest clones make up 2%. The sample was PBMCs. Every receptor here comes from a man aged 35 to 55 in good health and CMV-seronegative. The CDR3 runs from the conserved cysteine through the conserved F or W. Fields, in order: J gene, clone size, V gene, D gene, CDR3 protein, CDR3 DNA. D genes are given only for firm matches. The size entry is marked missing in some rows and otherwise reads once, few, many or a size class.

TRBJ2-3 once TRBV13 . CAGSLRDTSDTQYF TGTGCCGGCAGCTTACGGGACACTTCAGATACGCAGTATTTT
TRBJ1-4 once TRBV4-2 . CASSRSIDRNEKLFF TGTGCCAGCAGCCGGTCAATTGACAGAAATGAAAAACTGTTTTTT
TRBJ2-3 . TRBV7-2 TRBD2 CASSLASGNTDTQYF TGTGCCAGCAGCTTAGCTAGCGGGAATACAGATACGCAGTATTTT
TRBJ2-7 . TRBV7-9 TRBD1 CASSFGTGSQYF TGTGCCAGCAGCTTCGGGACAGGGTCTCAGTACTTC
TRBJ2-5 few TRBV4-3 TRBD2 CASSHGLAGGGETQYF TGCGCCAGCAGCCATGGACTAGCGGGAGGTGGGGAGACCCAGTACTTC
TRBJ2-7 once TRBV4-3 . CASSQGVGAGWEQYF TGCGCCAGCAGCCAAGGAGTGGGGGCAGGATGGGAGCAGTACTTC
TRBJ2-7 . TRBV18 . CASSPVIPEQYF TGTGCCAGCTCACCTGTAATCCCCGAGCAGTACTTC
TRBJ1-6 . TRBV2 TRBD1 CASRTGTAHSPLHF TGTGCCAGCAGGACCGGGACAGCCCATTCACCCCTCCACTTT
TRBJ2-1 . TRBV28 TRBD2 CASGRAVYNEQFF TGTGCCAGCGGGAGGGCCGTCTACAATGAGCAGTTCTTC
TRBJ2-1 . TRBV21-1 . CASSKGEGKRESPSSSSYNEQFF TGTGCCAGCAGCAAAGGGGAAGGGAAACGGGAGTCCCCCAGCTCAAGCTCCTACAATGAGCAGTTCTTC
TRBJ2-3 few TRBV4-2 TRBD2 CASSPRSGGATDTQYF TGTGCCAGCAGCCCTCGGAGCGGGGGGGCCACAGATACGCAGTATTTT
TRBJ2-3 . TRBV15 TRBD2 CAHGLAGSDTQYF TGTGCCCATGGACTAGCGGGGAGCGATACGCAGTATTTT
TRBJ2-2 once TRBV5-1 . CASAVASGTGELFF TGCGCCAGCGCCGTAGCGTCGGGCACCGGGGAGCTGTTTTTT
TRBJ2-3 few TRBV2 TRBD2 CASSYSSGGQDTQYF TGTGCCAGCAGTTACTCTAGCGGGGGGCAAGATACGCAGTATTTT
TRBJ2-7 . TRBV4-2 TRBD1 CASSLIQGSSNEQYF TGTGCCAGCAGCCTTATACAGGGGAGCAGCAACGAGCAGTACTTC
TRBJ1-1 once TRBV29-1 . CSVAEGGNTEAFF TGCAGCGTTGCGGAGGGAGGTAACACTGAAGCTTTCTTT
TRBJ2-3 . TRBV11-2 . CASTRGSTADTQYF TGTGCCAGCACCCGGGGGTCGACGGCAGATACGCAGTATTTT